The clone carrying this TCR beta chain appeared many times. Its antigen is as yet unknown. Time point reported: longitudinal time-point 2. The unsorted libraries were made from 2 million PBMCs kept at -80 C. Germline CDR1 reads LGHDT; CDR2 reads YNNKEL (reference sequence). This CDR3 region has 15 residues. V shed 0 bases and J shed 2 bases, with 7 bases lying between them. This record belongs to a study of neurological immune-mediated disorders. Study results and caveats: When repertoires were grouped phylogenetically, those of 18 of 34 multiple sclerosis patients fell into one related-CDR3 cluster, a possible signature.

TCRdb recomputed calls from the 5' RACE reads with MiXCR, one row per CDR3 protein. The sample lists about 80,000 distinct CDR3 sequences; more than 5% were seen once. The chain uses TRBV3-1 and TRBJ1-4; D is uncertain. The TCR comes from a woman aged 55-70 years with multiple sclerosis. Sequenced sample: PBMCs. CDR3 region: CASSQDSLTNEKLFF. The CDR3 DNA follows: TGTGCCAGCAGCCAAGATTCACTGACTAATGAAAAACTGTTTTTT.